The 26 T cell receptor beta chains below were found in one sample sequenced in a study of blood T cell repertoires in COVID-19. Clones were read by immunoSEQ multiplex PCR, and TCRdb kept only the in-frame ones, dropping some. Among about 370,000 clones listed, 85% to 90% were seen once. What was sequenced was PBMCs or T cells enriched from blood (not recorded which). These receptors were collected from a man aged 18 to 29 who had recovered from COVID-19.

This chain joins TRBV5-6 and TRBJ1-3; D is possibly TRBD1 (6 bases). The CDR3 contains 15 residues. V lost 2 bases to trimming and J lost 1 base, with 10 bases between them. The V gene's germline CDR1 is SGHDT and CDR2 YYEEEE. This chain's CDR3 is CASSFQGGSGNTIYF. The CDR3, as DNA: TGTGCCAGCAGCTTCCAAGGGGGATCTGGAAACACCATATATTTT.

V and J are TRBV14 and TRBJ2-1; 8 nucleotides agree with TRBD1. The junction had 10 bases not matched to a gene; V was cut back by 4 bases and J by 2 bases. This CDR3 is built from 17 residues. Germline V gives CDR1 SGHDN, CDR2 FVKESK. For the CDR3, the DNA is TGTGCCAGCAGCCTTGACAGGGGCCCGCTTACCTACAATGAGCAGTTCTTC. As protein: CASSLDRGPLTYNEQFF.

The rearrangement uses TRBV5-4 and TRBJ2-5; TRBD1 matches 8 bases. This CDR3 is built from 15 residues. CDR1 is SGHNT and CDR2 is YYREEE in the germline V gene (reference sequence). With V trimmed by 3 bases and J by 5 bases, 9 bases remained unmatched. The CDR3 region is CASSSTGAGYETQYF. CDR3 nucleotide sequence: TGTGCCAGCAGCTCGACAGGGGCGGGATACGAGACCCAGTACTTC. Combining the CDR3 with reference TRBV5-4 and TRBJ2-5 gives the whole variable domain ETGVTQSPTHLIKTRGQQVTLRCSSQSGHNTVSWYQQALGQGPQFIFQYYREEENGRGNFPPRFSGLQFPNYSSELNVNALELDDSALYLCASSSTGAGYETQYFGPGTRLLVL.

The genes are TRBV3-1 (or the pseudogene TRBV3-2) and TRBJ2-2, with a possible D match to TRBD2 (5 bases). This CDR3 has 14 residues. Germline CDR1 and CDR2: LGHDT and YNNKEL (reference sequence). V was trimmed by 1 base and J by 7 bases, leaving 10 bases between them. CDR3 sequence (DNA): TGTGCCAGCAGCCAAGCTCCCGGGATCGGGGAGCTGTTTTTT. It specifies CASSQAPGIGELFF.

The chain is built from TRBV7-9 and TRBJ1-4; a weak D match, TRBD1 (5 bases). Trimming pared 0 bases from V and 7 bases from J, leaving 15 bases between. Germline lookup yields CDR1 SEHNR and CDR2 FQNEAQ (reference sequence). The CDR3 has 16 residues. The CDR3 sequence: CASSLAGRPGSEKLFF. The CDR3, as DNA: TGTGCCAGCAGCTTAGCGGGGCGGCCAGGGTCTGAAAAACTGTTTTTT.

The V call is TRBV6-5, the J call TRBJ1-1; TRBD1 might be the D (5 bases). CDR1 is MNHEY and CDR2 is SVGAGI in the germline V gene. The CDR3 is made up of 14 amino acids. Trimming pared 3 bases from V and 0 bases from J, leaving 8 bases between. CDR3: CASSYNRLNTEAFF. The CDR3 region has the DNA TGTGCCAGCAGTTATAACAGGCTGAACACTGAAGCTTTCTTT.

The rearrangement joins TRBV5-4 to TRBJ1-1; no clear D. The V gene lost 4 bases and the J gene lost 2 bases, with 9 bases spanning the gap. Germline CDR1 SGHNT, CDR2 YYREEE (reference sequence). This CDR3 comprises 13 residues. CDR3 residues: CASSLTPNTEAFF. CDR3 sequence (DNA): TGTGCCAGCAGCCTGACACCAAACACTGAAGCTTTCTTT.

This chain connects TRBV7-2 to TRBJ1-2; D not resolved. Germline CDR1 is SGHTA and CDR2 is FQGNSA. V was trimmed by 3 bases and J by 4 bases, leaving 18 bases between them. The CDR3 is made up of 16 amino acids. The CDR3 sequence is CASSLVTALVPYGYTF. The CDR3 DNA reads as TGTGCCAGCAGCTTGGTAACAGCCCTCGTACCCTATGGCTACACCTTC.

This sequence joins TRBV24-1 and TRBJ2-1, with TRBD2 as a possible D gene (5 bases). This CDR3 is 15 amino acids long. The V end lost 5 bases, the J end lost 6 bases, and 16 bases lay between the germline ends. Germline loops: CDR1 KGHDR, CDR2 SFDVKD. CDR3 sequence (DNA): TGTGCCACCAGTGTCCGGGGAGATCGGGTCAATGAGCAGTTCTTC. The encoded protein is CATSVRGDRVNEQFF.

This clone is a singleton in its sample. The CDR3 DNA reads as TGTGCCATCAGTGAGTCGGTATTGGGGCAGGTGAAAAACATTCAGTACTTC. Amino acids: CAISESVLGQVKNIQYF. The chain couples TRBV10-3 to TRBJ2-4; possibly TRBD1 for D (5 bases). The CDR3 is 17 residues long. The germline V and J ends were trimmed by 0 bases and 4 bases, with 16 bases remaining between them. Per germline, CDR1 ENHRY and CDR2 SYGVKD.

In DNA, the CDR3 is TGTGCCAGCAGTCCTCGTTCTGGGGAGCTGTTTTTT. Its translation: CASSPRSGELFF. The genes are TRBV12-3 or TRBV12-4 and TRBJ2-2; D call uncertain. Trimming cost V 5 bases and J 8 bases, with 9 bases left between them. This CDR3 is built from 12 residues.

V is TRBV10-2 and J is TRBJ2-2, with 9 nucleotides matching TRBD1. The CDR3 is 17 residues long. The V and J ends lost 6 bases and 2 bases, in that order; junction bases with no gene match: 10. Looked up from germline, CDR1 is WSHSY and CDR2 is SAAADI. The CDR3 nucleotides are TGCGCCAGCAGGTCGCTCGACAGGGGGTTCAACACCGGGGAGCTGTTTTTT. Translating it yields CASRSLDRGFNTGELFF.

This clone came up once. J is TRBJ2-7 and V is TRBV5-5; possible D gene TRBD2, 6 bases. The CDR3 is 14 residues long. V was clipped by 4 bases and J by 1 base, with 12 bases between them. Germline-derived CDR1 and CDR2 are SGHKS and YYEKEE (reference sequence). CDR3 region: CASSRLVQSYEQYF. The DNA for the CDR3 is TGTGCCAGCAGCCGACTAGTGCAATCCTACGAGCAGTACTTC. The full variable domain, its missing parts supplied by reference TRBV5-5 and TRBJ2-7, is DAGVTQSPTHLIKTRGQQVTLRCSPISGHKSVSWYQQVLGQGPQFIFQYYEKEERGRGNFPDRFSARQFPNYSSELNVNALLLGDSALYLCASSRLVQSYEQYFGPGTRLTVT.

This chain joins TRBV6-5 and TRBJ1-5, with 7 bases identical to TRBD1. V trimming: 0 bases; J trimming: 7 bases; junction bases outside the gene matches: 3. The V gene's germline CDR1 is MNHEY and CDR2 SVGAGI. The CDR3 extends over 14 amino acids. CDR3 bases: TGTGCCAGCAGTTACTCCCAGGGGGTACAGCCCCAGCATTTT. Protein product: CASSYSQGVQPQHF.

The CDR3 sequence is CASSWTDGYTF. The CDR3 bases are TGTGCCAGCAGCTGGACAGACGGCTACACCTTC. This chain uses TRBV6-2 or TRBV6-3 with TRBJ1-2, with D possibly TRBD1 on 6 matching bases. Between the trimmed V and J ends, which lost 6 bases and 8 bases, there was a span of 10 bases. This CDR3 is 11 amino acids long. Germline loops: CDR1 MNHEY, CDR2 SVGEGT.

J is TRBJ1-6 and V is TRBV9, with 7 bases that match TRBD1. This CDR3 has 15 amino acids. The germline gives CDR1 SGDLS, CDR2 YYNGEE. The V and J ends lost 0 bases and 6 bases, in that order; junction bases with no gene match: 3. The CDR3 sequence is CASSVGGTANSPLHF. The CDR3 DNA reads as TGTGCCAGCAGCGTAGGAGGGACAGCTAATTCACCCCTCCACTTT.

The chain links TRBV11-2 to TRBJ1-1, with D possibly TRBD1 on 6 matching bases. CDR3 size: 15 residues. Germline V gene sequence: CDR1 SGHAT, CDR2 FQNNGV. The V gene lost 3 bases and the J gene lost 0 bases, with 11 bases spanning the gap. The DNA of the CDR3 is TGTGCCAGCAGCTTTACGGGACAATTGAACACTGAAGCTTTCTTT. Translating it yields CASSFTGQLNTEAFF.

This chain joins TRBV12-5 and TRBJ2-3; D might be TRBD2 (7 bases). From germline, CDR1 is LGHNT and CDR2 FRNRAP. The CDR3 is made up of 19 amino acids. Trimming shortened V by 6 bases and J by 1 base, and 26 bases separated the two germline ends. The chain's CDR3 is CASGTLKWGGLSRTDTQYF. In DNA, the CDR3 is TGTGCTAGTGGGACCCTCAAGTGGGGGGGGCTATCCCGCACAGATACGCAGTATTTT.

The chain employs TRBV19 and TRBJ1-5; possible D gene TRBD1, 6 bases. CDR1 is LNHDA, CDR2 SQIVND, per germline (reference sequence). V shed 6 bases and J shed 1 base, with 10 bases lying between them. This CDR3 has 14 amino acids. CDR3 in amino acids: CASSETGSNQPQHF. CDR3 in DNA: TGTGCCAGTAGCGAAACAGGGAGCAATCAGCCCCAGCATTTT.

The V gene is TRBV3-1 (or the pseudogene TRBV3-2), the J gene TRBJ1-2, with 8 positions matching TRBD1. The germline V gene has CDR1 LGHDT and CDR2 YNNKEL (reference sequence). CDR3 length: 16 amino acids. V dropped 1 base and J dropped 4; count of bases not matched to a gene: 8. As DNA, the CDR3 is TGTGCCAGCAGCCAAGGGAGGACAGGGCGAAGCTATGGCTACACCTTC. Protein sequence: CASSQGRTGRSYGYTF.

The chain has TRBV5-4 and TRBJ2-1, with D perhaps matching TRBD1 (6 bases). Trimming pared 0 bases from V and 8 bases from J, leaving 9 bases between. The CDR3 extends over 13 amino acids. Germline assignment: CDR1 SGHNT and CDR2 YYREEE (reference sequence). The CDR3 nucleotides read TGTGCCAGCAGCTTGGCAGGGGAGTATGAGCAGTTCTTC. It codes for CASSLAGEYEQFF.

The CDR3 is CAISESRLLNTEAFF. As DNA, the CDR3 is TGTGCCATCAGTGAGTCTAGACTCTTGAACACTGAAGCTTTCTTT. This chain links TRBV10-3 with TRBJ1-1; D remains unclear. From germline, CDR1 is ENHRY and CDR2 SYGVKD. This CDR3 contains 15 residues. Trimming shortened V by 0 bases and J by 0 bases, and 8 bases separated the two germline ends.

The rearrangement joins TRBV14 to TRBJ2-1, with D possibly TRBD2 on 6 matching bases. Germline CDR1 is SGHDN and CDR2 is FVKESK. Trimming removed 3 bases from V and 6 bases from J, with 21 bases in between. CDR3 size: 17 residues. This CDR3 reads CASSHDPGTGALNEQFF. As DNA, the CDR3 is TGTGCCAGCAGCCACGACCCTGGTACGGGAGCCCTCAATGAGCAGTTCTTC.

The CDR3 loop is CASRQGIEETQYF. DNA for the CDR3: TGTGCCAGCAGACAGGGGATCGAGGAGACCCAGTACTTC. The chain uses TRBV25-1 and TRBJ2-5; TRBD1 agrees at 7 bases. The CDR3 spans 13 residues. The V and J ends lost 6 bases and 5 bases, in that order; junction bases with no gene match: 6. Germline-derived CDR1 and CDR2 are MGHDK and SYGVNS.

The chain is built from TRBV19 and TRBJ1-5; D uncertain. CDR3 length equals 15 residues. CDR1 is LNHDA, CDR2 SQIVND, per germline (reference sequence). V lost 8 bases and J lost 0, with 14 bases in between. The CDR3 reads CASRDAFFSNQPQHF. CDR3 DNA sequence: TGTGCCAGTCGAGATGCGTTTTTTAGCAATCAGCCCCAGCATTTT.

The chain joins TRBV6-1 to TRBJ1-5, with TRBD1 matching over 11 bases. Germline lookup yields CDR1 MNHNS and CDR2 SASEGT. Trimming cost V 4 bases and J 3 bases; bases outside gene matches: 5. The CDR3 is 16 amino acids. DNA of the CDR3: TGTGCCAGCAGTGCCCGGACAGGGGGCGACAATCAGCCCCAGCATTTT. Its translation is CASSARTGGDNQPQHF.